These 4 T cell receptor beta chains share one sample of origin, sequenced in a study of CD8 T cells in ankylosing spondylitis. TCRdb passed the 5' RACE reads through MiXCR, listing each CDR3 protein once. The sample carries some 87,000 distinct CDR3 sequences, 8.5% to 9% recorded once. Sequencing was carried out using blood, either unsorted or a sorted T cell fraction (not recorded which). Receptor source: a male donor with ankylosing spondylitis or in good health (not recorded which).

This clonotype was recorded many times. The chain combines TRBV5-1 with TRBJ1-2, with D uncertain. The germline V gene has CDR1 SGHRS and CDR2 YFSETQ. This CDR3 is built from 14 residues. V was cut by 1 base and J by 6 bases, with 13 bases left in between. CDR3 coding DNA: TGCGCCAGCAGCTTGTTCGCGGGCGCGGATGGCTACACCTTC. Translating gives CASSLFAGADGYTF.

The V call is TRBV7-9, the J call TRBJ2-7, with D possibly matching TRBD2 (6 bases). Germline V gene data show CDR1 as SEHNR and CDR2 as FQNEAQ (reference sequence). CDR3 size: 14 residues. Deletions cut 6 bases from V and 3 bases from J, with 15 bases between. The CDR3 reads CASSFASAHYEQYF. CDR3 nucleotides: TGTGCCAGCAGTTTTGCTAGCGCCCACTACGAGCAGTACTTC.

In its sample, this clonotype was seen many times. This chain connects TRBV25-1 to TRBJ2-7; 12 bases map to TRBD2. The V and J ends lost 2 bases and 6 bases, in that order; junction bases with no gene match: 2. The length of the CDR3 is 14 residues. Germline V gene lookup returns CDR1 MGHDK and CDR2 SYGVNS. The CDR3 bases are TGTGCCAGCAGTGAAGGACTAGCGGGGTTCGAGCAGTACTTC. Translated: CASSEGLAGFEQYF.

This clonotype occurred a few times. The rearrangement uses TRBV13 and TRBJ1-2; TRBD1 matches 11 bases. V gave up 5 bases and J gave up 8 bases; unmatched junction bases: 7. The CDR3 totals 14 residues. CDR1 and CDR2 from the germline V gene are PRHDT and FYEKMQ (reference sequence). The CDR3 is CASSQGQGVYGYTF. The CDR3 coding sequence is TGTGCCAGCAGCCAGGGACAGGGGGTTTACGGCTACACCTTC.